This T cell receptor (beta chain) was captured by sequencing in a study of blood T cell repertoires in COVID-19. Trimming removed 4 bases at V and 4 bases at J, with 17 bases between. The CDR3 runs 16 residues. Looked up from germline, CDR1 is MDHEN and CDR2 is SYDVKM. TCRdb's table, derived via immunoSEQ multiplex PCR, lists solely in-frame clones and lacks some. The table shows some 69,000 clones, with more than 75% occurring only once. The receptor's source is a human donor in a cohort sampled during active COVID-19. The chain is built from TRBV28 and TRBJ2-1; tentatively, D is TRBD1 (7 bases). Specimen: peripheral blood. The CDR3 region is CASSSPGGRGYNEQFF. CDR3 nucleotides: TGTGCCAGCAGTTCCCCAGGGGGGAGAGGTTACAATGAGCAGTTCTTC. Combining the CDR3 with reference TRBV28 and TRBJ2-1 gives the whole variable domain DVKVTQSSRYLVKRTGEKVFLECVQDMDHENMFWYRQDPGLGLRLIYFSYDVKMKEKGDIPEGYSVSREKKERFSLILESASTNQTSMYLCASSSPGGRGYNEQFFGPGTRLTVL.